The entry that follows covers one TCR beta chain sequence. Its target is unknown. Repertoires were generated with immunoSEQ multiplex PCR, while TCRdb's copy carries only in-frame clones and drops some. The table has some 150,000 clones, less than 90% seen once. This entry is derived from a study of cytomegalovirus exposure and HLA in healthy donors. General study findings and limits: Across donors, most TCRs were seen rarely, yet some public ones were widespread.

This CDR3 region has 15 residues. CDR1 is LGHNA and CDR2 is YSLEER in the germline V gene. V shed 0 bases, J shed 6 bases, and the junction held 5 bases outside the gene matches. Sequencing was performed on PBMCs. The gene calls are TRBV4-3 and TRBJ1-5, with 7 bases fitting TRBD1. The clonotype originates from a woman aged 18-29 years in good health and CMV-seropositive. Written as DNA, the CDR3 is TGCGCCAGCAGCCAAGAGTTCGACAGGGTTCAGCCCCAGCATTTT. Protein product: CASSQEFDRVQPQHF.